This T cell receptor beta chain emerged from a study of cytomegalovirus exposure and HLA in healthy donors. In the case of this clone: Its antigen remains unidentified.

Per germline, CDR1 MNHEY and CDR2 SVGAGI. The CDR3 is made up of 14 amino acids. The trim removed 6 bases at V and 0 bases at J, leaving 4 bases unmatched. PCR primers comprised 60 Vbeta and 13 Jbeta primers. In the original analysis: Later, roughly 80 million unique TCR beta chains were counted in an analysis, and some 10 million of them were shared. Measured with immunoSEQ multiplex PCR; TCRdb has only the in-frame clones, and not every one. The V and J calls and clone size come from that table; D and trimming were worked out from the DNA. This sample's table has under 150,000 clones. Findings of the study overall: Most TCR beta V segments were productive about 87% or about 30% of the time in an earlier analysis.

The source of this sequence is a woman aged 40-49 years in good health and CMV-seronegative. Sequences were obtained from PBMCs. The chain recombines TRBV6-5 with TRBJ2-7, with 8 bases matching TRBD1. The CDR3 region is CASRRQGYSYEQYF. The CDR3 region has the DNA TGTGCCAGCAGACGACAGGGGTACTCCTACGAGCAGTACTTC.